What follows are 10 T cell receptor beta chains derived from one specimen sequenced in a study of blood T cell repertoires in COVID-19. The data were produced by immunoSEQ multiplex PCR, yet TCRdb's version contains in-frame clones alone and is incomplete. Here the sample spans a few hundred thousand clones, roughly 90% being singletons. Sequencing was carried out using peripheral blood. The receptors originated from a man aged 60 to 75 who had recovered from COVID-19.

The chain recombines TRBV4-2 with TRBJ2-7; 7 bases fit TRBD1. With 2 bases clipped from V and 0 bases from J, the junction kept 7 bases outside the gene matches. Germline V gives CDR1 LGHNA, CDR2 YNFKEQ. The CDR3 is made up of 16 amino acids. CDR3 DNA sequence: TGTGCCAGCAGCCAAAACCCGGGACAGCGCTCCTACGAGCAGTACTTC. It codes for CASSQNPGQRSYEQYF.

The chain recombines TRBV9 with TRBJ1-2; no reliable D call. The CDR3 sequence is 13 residues long. Trimming took 0 bases from V and 6 from J, leaving 9 bases between them. Per the germline V gene, CDR1 is SGDLS and CDR2 is YYNGEE. The CDR3 DNA reads TGTGCCAGCAGCGTAGGCGGGGATAATGGCTACACCTTC. This gives the protein CASSVGGDNGYTF.

This chain uses TRBV5-1 with TRBJ1-1, with 8 nucleotides matching TRBD1. Germline V CDR1 and CDR2: SGHRS, YFSETQ. The CDR3 spans 16 residues. V trimming: 4 bases; J trimming: 5 bases; junction bases outside the gene matches: 13. The CDR3 spells CASSLNLQGGRTEAFF. In DNA form, the CDR3 reads TGCGCCAGCAGCCTGAACCTACAGGGGGGAAGGACTGAAGCTTTCTTT. The variable domain in full, with the rest retrieved from reference TRBV5-1 and TRBJ1-1, is KAGVTQTPRYLIKTRGQQVTLSCSPISGHRSVSWYQQTPGQGLQFLFEYFSETQRNKGNFPGRFSGRQFSNSRSEMNVSTLELGDSALYLCASSLNLQGGRTEAFFGQGTRLTVV.

The chain carries TRBV30 and TRBJ2-3; 9 bases align to TRBD2. Unmatched junction bases numbered 4, after V lost 4 bases and J lost 2 bases. The CDR3 has 14 amino acids. The germline V gene has CDR1 GTSNPN and CDR2 SVGIG (reference sequence). In DNA, the CDR3 is TGTGCCTGGACAAGCGGGGGGCCCACAGATACGCAGTATTTT. This codes for CAWTSGGPTDTQYF.

J is TRBJ1-5 and V is TRBV15, with a possible D match to TRBD1 (5 bases). Germline CDR1 reads LNHNV; CDR2 reads YYDKDF (reference sequence). Deletions cut 3 bases from V and 6 bases from J, with 12 bases between. The CDR3 length is 14 residues. The CDR3 loop is CATSSPRGTQPQHF. Here the CDR3 DNA reads TGTGCCACCAGCAGCCCCCGGGGGACTCAGCCCCAGCATTTT.

About this clone: Different DNA sequences within this sample yield the same CDR3. The chain joins TRBV9 to TRBJ2-7; TRBD2 agrees at 7 bases. CDR1 and CDR2 from the germline V gene are SGDLS and YYNGEE. The CDR3 extends over 15 amino acids. With 0 bases clipped from V and 4 bases from J, the junction kept 7 bases outside the gene matches. The CDR3 DNA sequence: TGTGCCAGCAGCGTAGGCTCAGCGGGGTCTTACGAGCAGTACTTC. The encoded protein is CASSVGSAGSYEQYF.

The CDR3 DNA sequence: TGTGCCAGCACTAGGGACAGGGCCAACGTCCTGACTTTC. Protein product: CASTRDRANVLTF. The rearrangement links TRBV6-5 to TRBJ2-6, with D tentatively TRBD1 (6 bases). V dropped 7 bases and J dropped 5 bases, with 9 bases sitting between them. This CDR3 contains 13 residues. Per the germline V gene, CDR1 is MNHEY and CDR2 is SVGAGI.

This clone was detected only once. The chain couples TRBV27 to TRBJ1-1, with 8 bases aligning to TRBD1. V lost 7 bases and J lost 4; bases outside the gene matches: 17. The CDR3 is 17 residues long. Germline CDR1 MNHEY, CDR2 SMNVEV (reference sequence). The CDR3 is CASTLPGTDRASTEAFF. In DNA, the CDR3 is TGTGCCAGCACCCTACCGGGGACGGACAGGGCGTCCACTGAAGCTTTCTTT.

The chain combines TRBV12-2 with TRBJ1-2; the table names TRBD1, a call not compared with the DNA. TRBV12-2 is listed as a pseudogene. This CDR3 is built from 11 residues. Here the CDR3 DNA reads TGTGCAAGTCGCCGGGACAGGGGCTACACCTTC. Its translation is CASRRDRGYTF.

A word on this clone: At one boundary the junction diverges from the germline segment, which might be a read error. The V call is TRBV7-7, the J call TRBJ2-5, with unresolved D. The CDR3 spans 13 residues. CDR1 and CDR2 from the germline V gene are SSHAT and FNYEAQ (reference sequence). The CDR3 DNA reads TGTGCTAGCAGCTTAGGTTCGGTGGAGACCCAGTACTTC. Its protein product is CASSLGSVETQYF.